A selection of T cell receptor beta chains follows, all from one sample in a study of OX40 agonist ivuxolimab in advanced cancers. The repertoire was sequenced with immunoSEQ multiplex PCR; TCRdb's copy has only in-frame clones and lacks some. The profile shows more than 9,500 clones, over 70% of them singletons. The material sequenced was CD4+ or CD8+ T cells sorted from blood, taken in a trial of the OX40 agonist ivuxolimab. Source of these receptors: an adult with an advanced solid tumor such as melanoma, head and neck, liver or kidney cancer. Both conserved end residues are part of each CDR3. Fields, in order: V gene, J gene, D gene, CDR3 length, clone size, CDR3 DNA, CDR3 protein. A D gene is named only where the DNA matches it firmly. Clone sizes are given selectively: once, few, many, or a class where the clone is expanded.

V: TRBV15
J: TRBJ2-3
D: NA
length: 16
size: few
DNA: TGTGCCACCAGCGGAAAGGAGGGCCTGTCGGGAGATACGCAGTATTTT
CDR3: CATSGKEGLSGDTQYF

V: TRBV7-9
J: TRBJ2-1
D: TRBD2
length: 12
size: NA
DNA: TGTGCCAGCGAACTAGCGTTTGGTGAGCAGTTCTTC
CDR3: CASELAFGEQFF

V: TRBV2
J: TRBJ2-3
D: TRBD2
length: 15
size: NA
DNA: TGTGCCAGCAAGGCAGAGCGGGGGGGCACAGATACGCAGTATTTT
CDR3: CASKAERGGTDTQYF

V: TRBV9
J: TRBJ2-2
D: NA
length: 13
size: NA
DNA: TGTGCCAGCAGCGTAGTTAGCACCGGGGAGCTGTTTTTT
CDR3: CASSVVSTGELFF

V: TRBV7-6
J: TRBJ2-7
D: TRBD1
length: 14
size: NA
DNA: TGTGCCAGCAGCCTACTGACAGGGGGCCACGAGCAGTACTTC
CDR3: CASSLLTGGHEQYF

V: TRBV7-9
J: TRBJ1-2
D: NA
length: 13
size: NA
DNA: TGTGCCAGCAGCGACCCGGGGCTGGGTGGCTACACCTTC
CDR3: CASSDPGLGGYTF

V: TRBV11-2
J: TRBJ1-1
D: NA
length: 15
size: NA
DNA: TGTGCCAGCAGCCCCAACAACGGTTTAGGACAGGAAGCTTTCTTT
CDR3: CASSPNNGLGQEAFF

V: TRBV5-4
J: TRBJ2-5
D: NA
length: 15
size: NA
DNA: TGTGCCAGCAGCGTACCTTCACCCGGAGGAGAGACCCAGTACTTC
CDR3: CASSVPSPGGETQYF

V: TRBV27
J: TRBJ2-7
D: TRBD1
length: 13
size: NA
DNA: TGTGCCAGCGGGGACAGGGGGCGACGCGAGCAGTACTTC
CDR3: CASGDRGRREQYF

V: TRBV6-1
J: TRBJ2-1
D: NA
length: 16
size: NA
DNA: TGTGCCAGCAGTGAACTGGGGAAGAGCTCCTACAATGAGCAGTTCTTC
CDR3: CASSELGKSSYNEQFF

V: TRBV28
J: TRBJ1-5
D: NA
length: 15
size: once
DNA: TGTGCCAGCACCCTCTTTGACGGAACGGATCAGCCCCAGCATTTT
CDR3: CASTLFDGTDQPQHF

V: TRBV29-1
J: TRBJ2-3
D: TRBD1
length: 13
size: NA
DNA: TGCAGCGGGACAGGGGATAGCACAGATACGCAGTATTTT
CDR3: CSGTGDSTDTQYF

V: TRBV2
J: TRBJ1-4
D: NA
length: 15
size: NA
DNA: TGTGCCAGCAGTGCCTCGTTGGGGAATAATGAAAAACTGTTTTTT
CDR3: CASSASLGNNEKLFF

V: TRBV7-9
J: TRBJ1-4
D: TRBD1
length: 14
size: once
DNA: TGTGCCAGCAGCGTTACAGGGGACACCGAAAAACTGTTTTTT
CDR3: CASSVTGDTEKLFF

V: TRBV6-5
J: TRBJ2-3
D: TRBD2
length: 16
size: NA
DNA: TGTGCCAGCAGTTACGAAGCGGGGGATAGCACAGATACGCAGTATTTT
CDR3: CASSYEAGDSTDTQYF

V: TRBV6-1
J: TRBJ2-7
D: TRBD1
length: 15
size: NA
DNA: TGTGCCAGCAGTGGAGGACAGGGGGCACCCTACGAGCAGTACTTC
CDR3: CASSGGQGAPYEQYF

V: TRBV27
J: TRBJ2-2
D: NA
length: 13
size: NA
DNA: TGTGCCAGCAGTTTTAAGAACACCGGGGAGCTGTTTTTT
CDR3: CASSFKNTGELFF

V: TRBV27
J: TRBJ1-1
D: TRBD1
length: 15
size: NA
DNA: TGTGCCAGCAGTTGGGACAGGGGTTCGGACACTGAAGCTTTCTTT
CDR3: CASSWDRGSDTEAFF

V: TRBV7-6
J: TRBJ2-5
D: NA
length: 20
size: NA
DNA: TGTGCCAGCAGCTTACCTTACCCCACTAACCCCTCAAGGCATCAAGAGACCCAGTACTTC
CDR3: CASSLPYPTNPSRHQETQYF

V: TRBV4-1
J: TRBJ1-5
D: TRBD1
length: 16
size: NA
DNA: TGCGCCAGCAGCCAAGCCCCTACAGGGGGCACTCAGCCCCAGCATTTT
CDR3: CASSQAPTGGTQPQHF

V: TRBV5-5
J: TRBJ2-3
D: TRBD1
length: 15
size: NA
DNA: TGTGCCAGCAGCCAATTTGACAGGGCGACAGATACGCAGTATTTT
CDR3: CASSQFDRATDTQYF

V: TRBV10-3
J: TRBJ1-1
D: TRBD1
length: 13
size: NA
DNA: TGTGCCATCAGTGGAGAACGACAGGGGGCGGATTTCTTT
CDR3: CAISGERQGADFF

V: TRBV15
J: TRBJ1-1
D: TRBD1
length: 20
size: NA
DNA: TGTGCCACCAGCAGAGATAAGGTGGGGCAGGGGGTAATCAGGAACACTGAAGCTTTCTTT
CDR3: CATSRDKVGQGVIRNTEAFF

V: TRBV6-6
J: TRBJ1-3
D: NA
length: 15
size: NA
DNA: TGTGCCAGCAGTTACGTTCTAGGTTATGGAAACACCATATATTTT
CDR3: CASSYVLGYGNTIYF

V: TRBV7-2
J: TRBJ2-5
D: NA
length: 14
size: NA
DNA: TGTGCCAGCAGCTCATGGCGGGACCAAGAGACCCAGTACTTC
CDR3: CASSSWRDQETQYF

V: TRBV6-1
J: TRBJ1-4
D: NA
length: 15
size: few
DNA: TGTGCCACCACGGGGGGATGGGGAGGGGATGAAAAACTGTTTTTT
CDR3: CATTGGWGGDEKLFF

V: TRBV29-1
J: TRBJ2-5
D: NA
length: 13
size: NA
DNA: TGCAGCGTTGGGACCGTGTACCAAGAGACCCAGTACTTC
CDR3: CSVGTVYQETQYF

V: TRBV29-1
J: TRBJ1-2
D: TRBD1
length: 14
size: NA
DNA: TGCAGCGTTGAAGAACCAGGGGGATACTATGGCTACACCTTC
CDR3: CSVEEPGGYYGYTF

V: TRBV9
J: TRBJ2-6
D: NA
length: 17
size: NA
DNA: TGTGCCAGCAGCGTAGTGTCAGAAGGGGTCGGGGCCAACGTCCTGACTTTC
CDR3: CASSVVSEGVGANVLTF

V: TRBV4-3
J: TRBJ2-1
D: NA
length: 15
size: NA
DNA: TGCGCCAGCAGCCAAGATCGGGCCAATATCAATGAGCAGTTCTTC
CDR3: CASSQDRANINEQFF

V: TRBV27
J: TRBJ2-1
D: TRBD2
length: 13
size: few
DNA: TGTGCCAGCAGTAGCGGGAGAAGAAATGAGCAGTTCTTC
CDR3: CASSSGRRNEQFF

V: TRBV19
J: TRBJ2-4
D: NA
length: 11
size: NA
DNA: TGTGCCAGTAAGTCGGTGGGCATTCAGTACTTC
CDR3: CASKSVGIQYF

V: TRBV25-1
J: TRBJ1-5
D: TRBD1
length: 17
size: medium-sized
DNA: TGTGCCAGCAGCGACTCGCAACCTGGGACAGGGTCTCAGCCCCAGCATTTT
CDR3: CASSDSQPGTGSQPQHF

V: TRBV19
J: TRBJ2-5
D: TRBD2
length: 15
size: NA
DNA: TGTGCCAGTAGTAGGACTAGCGGGGATTTCGAGACCCAGTACTTC
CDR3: CASSRTSGDFETQYF

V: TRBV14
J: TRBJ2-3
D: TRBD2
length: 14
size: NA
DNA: TGTGCCAGCAGCCATAGATCGGGGGGTCATACGCAGTATTTT
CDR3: CASSHRSGGHTQYF

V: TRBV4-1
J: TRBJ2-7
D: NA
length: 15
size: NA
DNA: TGCGCCAGCAGCCAAGTGGTCCCAACCCAGGACGAGCAGTACTTC
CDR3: CASSQVVPTQDEQYF

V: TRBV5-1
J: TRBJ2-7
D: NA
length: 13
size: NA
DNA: TGCGCCAGCAGCTCCGACAGACCCTACGAGCAGTACTTC
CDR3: CASSSDRPYEQYF

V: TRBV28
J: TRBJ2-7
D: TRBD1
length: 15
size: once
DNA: TGTGCCAGCAGTGTTTCCGGGACAGGGTACTACGAGCAGTACTTC
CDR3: CASSVSGTGYYEQYF